These 8 T cell receptor beta chains were sequenced from one sample in a study of T-cell reconstitution after alpha-beta-depleted transplantation in children. TCRbeta library construction was performed incorporating unique molecular identifiers. TCRdb reprocessed the PCR reads with MiXCR, giving one entry per CDR3 protein. Altogether tens of thousands of distinct CDR3 sequences are present, 5% to 7% being singletons, with the ten largest covering over 25%. Whole-study results and caveats: Several hundred rapidly expanded clones from non-depleted graft cells reportedly supplied alpha-beta T cells about two months post-transplant.

The antigens for these receptors are not known. The sequenced sample was peripheral blood, obtained 60 days after TCRalphabeta/CD19-depleted stem cell transplant. The receptors derive from a child under two years old who had a stem cell transplant for acute myeloid leukemia, so the T cells may come from the graft donor.

This clonotype was detected ten times or more. The V and J genes are TRBV20-1 and TRBJ1-1; 7 bases are a match to TRBD1. The length of the CDR3 is 13 residues. The V gene's germline CDR1 is DFQATT and CDR2 SNEGSKA (reference sequence). V lost 3 bases to trimming and J lost 4 bases; unmatched junction nucleotides: 5. The CDR3 bases are TGCAGTGCTAGGCCAGGGGGTAGCACTGAAGCTTTCTTT. Amino acid sequence: CSARPGGSTEAFF.

This clonotype was detected many times. The chain employs TRBV7-2 and TRBJ2-7; D is unresolved. The CDR3 runs 15 residues. V was trimmed by 1 base and J by 0 bases, leaving 10 bases between them. CDR1 is SGHTA and CDR2 is FQGNSA in the germline V gene. The CDR3 nucleotides read TGTGCCAGCAGCTTAGAGGTCCCTAGCTCCTACGAGCAGTACTTC. This codes for CASSLEVPSSYEQYF.

In the case of this clonotype: This clone may be a read error of a much larger clone one base away. The rearrangement uses TRBV5-5 and TRBJ2-7, with TRBD1 identical over 9 bases. J lost 2 bases, V lost 4 bases, and 13 bases had no gene match. CDR1 is SGHKS, CDR2 YYEKEE, per germline (reference sequence). This CDR3 spans 17 amino acids. The CDR3 protein is CASSNPGTGIGAYEQYF. The CDR3 nucleotides read TGTGCCAGCAGCAACCCCGGGACAGGGATAGGCGCCTACGAGCAGTACTTC.

This clonotype was observed at least ten times. The chain joins TRBV9 to TRBJ2-5, with D hard to call. Trimming shortened V by 0 bases and J by 1 base, and 4 bases separated the two germline ends. This CDR3 has 13 residues. Germline V gives CDR1 SGDLS, CDR2 YYNGEE. The CDR3, as DNA: TGTGCCAGCAGCGTAGAGGCCCAAGAGACCCAGTACTTC. Protein sequence: CASSVEAQETQYF.

This clonotype was observed many times. V is TRBV24-1 and J is TRBJ2-2; 8 bases align to TRBD1. The J segment lost 4 bases and the V segment lost 4 bases, leaving 1 base of the junction unmatched. Germline lookup yields CDR1 KGHDR and CDR2 SFDVKD. This CDR3 is built from 14 residues. The CDR3 loop is CATSDRGLTGELFF. The CDR3 DNA is TGTGCCACCAGTGACAGGGGGCTCACCGGGGAGCTGTTTTTT.

There are many counts of this clonotype. The gene calls are TRBV6-2 or TRBV6-3 and TRBJ2-1; no clear D. The V end was cut by 6 bases, the J end by 0 bases, with 12 bases between. Looked up from germline, CDR1 is MNHEY and CDR2 is SVGEGT. This CDR3 has 15 residues. CDR3: CASRKDIHSYNEQFF. The CDR3 DNA reads as TGTGCCAGCAGGAAAGACATACACTCCTACAATGAGCAGTTCTTC.

The J gene is TRBJ2-5, the V gene TRBV12-3 or TRBV12-4, with a weak D call TRBD1 (5 bases). The CDR3 sequence is 14 residues long. V was pared by 7 bases and J by 5 bases, with 17 bases between. CDR3 DNA: TGTGCCAGCACCCTTTCAATGGGGCAGGAGACCCAGTACTTC. It is translated as CASTLSMGQETQYF.

The chain links TRBV12-3 or TRBV12-4 to TRBJ2-7; D might be TRBD1 (6 bases). Deletions cut 5 bases from V and 4 bases from J, with 9 bases between. This CDR3 comprises 12 residues. CDR3 nucleotides: TGTGCCAGCAGTGTCGACAGGTACGAGCAGTACTTC. It codes for CASSVDRYEQYF.